This T cell receptor (beta chain) was captured by sequencing in a study of blood T cell repertoires in COVID-19. About the research overall: In each case, the material was cDNA or gDNA derived from T cells, B-cell-depleted T cells, or PBMCs.

Participants came from fewer than 25 US areas, aged roughly 18 to 95 years. Participant-given clinical history determined each cohort assignment. This CDR3 is built from 13 residues. Between the trimmed V and J ends, which lost 5 bases and 7 bases, there was a span of 14 bases. CDR1 is LNHDA and CDR2 is SQIVND in the germline V gene (reference sequence). Original analysis: Estimates of nucleated cell counts were drawn from the amplification of reference gene primers. Repertoires were generated with immunoSEQ multiplex PCR, while TCRdb's copy carries only in-frame clones and drops some. The V and J calls and clone size are taken from that table; D and trimming were inferred from the DNA. This table has roughly 250,000 clones, about nine tenths appearing once.

The rearrangement joins TRBV19 to TRBJ2-5; D ambiguous. Sequences were obtained from PBMCs or T cells enriched from blood (not recorded which). The TCR sequence derives from a woman aged 25-40 years with acute COVID-19. CDR3 sequence reads: CASSPGFRGTQYF. The CDR3 bases are TGTGCCAGTAGTCCGGGTTTTCGTGGGACCCAGTACTTC.